A selection of T cell receptor beta chains follows, all from one sample in a study of shared clonotypes between healthy human individuals. The assay was immunoSEQ multiplex PCR, and TCRdb's table has in-frame clones only and misses some. Of roughly 850,000 clones detected, approximately 96% appear once; the ten largest clones hold under 0.25%. Sequencing was performed on naive CD8+ T cells sorted from blood. These receptors were taken from a man younger than 40 in good health. Both conserved end residues are part of each CDR3. The size entry is marked missing in some rows and otherwise reads once, few, many or a size class.

once,TRBV7-9,CASKKPGQEYTGELFF
few,TRBV7-6,CASSFRTGSPYEQYF
once,TRBV10-3,CAISLEFSYGYTF
-,TRBV7-9,CASSLGRVSYGYTF
-,TRBV6-1,CASSESGGSGYEQYF
-,TRBV9,CASSPPLSHNEQFF
-,TRBV29-1,CSGGQGPSSYNEQFF
-,TRBV28,CASSSGTDSLGYEQYF
once,TRBV4-3,CASSQGSGLAGGPFSYEQYF
-,TRBV27,CATQAGTSIRETQYF
-,TRBV7-9,CASSLVGPYEQYF
-,TRBV13,CASSLLSYEQYF
-,TRBV13,CASSRQGNEQFF
-,TRBV15,CATSRETSTDTQYF
-,TRBV11-2,CASSPSGGYEQYF
-,TRBV7-9,CASSLTGRTARGYGYTF
-,TRBV13,CASSIRDRGEQYF
once,TRBV6-6,CASSYSIRETQYF
-,TRBV4-3,CASSQTSAGSDNEQFF
-,TRBV10-3,CAISDQTSGSYEQYF
-,TRBV27,CASSPGLAVSTDTQYF
-,TRBV4-3,CASSQGTVSFNEQFF
-,TRBV9,CASSVGGAQSTDTQYF
-,TRBV27,CASSSTGGVDEQYF
-,TRBV2,CASSEDDNSPLHF
-,TRBV5-1,CASSLAGDGAPGNTEAFF
-,TRBV7-9,CASSSDRDRAYEQYF
-,TRBV4-1,CASSPSGTGNEKLFF
-,TRBV2,CASQDSYEQYF
-,TRBV7-9,CASSFAIPGELFF
-,TRBV5-3,CARSSTQGDEQYF
-,TRBV4-2,CASSQDSTYEQYF
-,TRBV7-8,CASSHDIRTLYNEQFF
-,TRBV9,CASSVVGLPVNEQFF
-,TRBV30,CASTGQEIEKLFF
-,TRBV6-5,CASSYRSGGWPQHF
once,TRBV6-1,CASSEGGWLETQYF
-,TRBV7-9,CASSFSTRARVYGYTF
-,TRBV27,CASSLGSSVGELFF
-,TRBV29-1,CSVEGTGGDEQFF
-,TRBV30,CAWRWYSSYEQYF
-,TRBV7-2,CASSLLVSYNEQLF
-,TRBV4-3,CASSQGTSGTMPYNEQFF
-,TRBV5-1,CASSSSSGRAHEQFF
once,TRBV2,CASSEANNYEQYF